A selection of T cell receptor beta chains follows, all from one sample in a study of radiation and T cells in renal cell carcinoma. The table came from immunoSEQ multiplex PCR; TCRdb's copy has only in-frame clones and leaves some out. Of about 140,000 clones listed, less than 85% are singletons. The specimen was blood, collected from a patient whose treatment included radiotherapy and nephrectomy. These receptors all come from a woman between 45 and 65 years old with renal cell carcinoma. Both conserved end residues are part of each CDR3. A D gene is named only where the DNA matches it firmly. Size values are once, few and many counts, or a class for expanded clones, and some rows have none.

V	size	J	D	DNA	CDR3
TRBV29-1	-	TRBJ2-3	TRBD1	TGCAGCGCCGAGGGGGCGGACGGGGGCACAGATACGCAGTATTTT	CSAEGADGGTDTQYF
TRBV5-1	-	TRBJ1-2	TRBD1	TGCGCCAGCAGCTTGTCCCCGGGACAGAGCTATGGCTACACCTTC	CASSLSPGQSYGYTF
TRBV6-1	-	TRBJ2-7	-	TGTGCCAGCAGTGTCCAACAGGGATCCTACGAGCAGTACTTC	CASSVQQGSYEQYF
TRBV18	once	TRBJ1-6	-	TGTGCCAGCTCACCAGCGGGGCAGACTAATTCACCCCTCCACTTT	CASSPAGQTNSPLHF
TRBV27	-	TRBJ2-7	TRBD2	TGTGCCAGCAGTTCTAGCGGGAGGCTGGGGGAGCAGTACTTC	CASSSSGRLGEQYF
TRBV14	-	TRBJ1-2	-	TGTGCCAGCAGCCAAGACCAGGGATATTATTCTGGCTACACCTTC	CASSQDQGYYSGYTF
TRBV7-2	-	TRBJ1-4	-	TGTGCCAGCAGCTTATGGGTGGAAGAAAAACTGTTTTTT	CASSLWVEEKLFF
TRBV28	-	TRBJ1-1	-	TGTGCCAGCACTCGGACACCCGCGAACACTGAAGCTTTCTTT	CASTRTPANTEAFF
TRBV18	-	TRBJ1-2	TRBD1	TGTGCCAGCTCACCACCGGGACAGGGGGGAGGCTACACCTTC	CASSPPGQGGGYTF
TRBV7-8	-	TRBJ1-1	-	TGTGCCAGCAGCGAGGGCTCTGAAGCTTTCTTT	CASSEGSEAFF
TRBV9	-	TRBJ2-2	-	TGTGCCAGCAGCGTAGTTCGCGGGGAGCTGTTTTTT	CASSVVRGELFF
TRBV19	-	TRBJ2-1	TRBD1	TGTGCCAGTACTCTGACAGGGAAACCGGACAATGAGCAGTTCTTC	CASTLTGKPDNEQFF
TRBV7-9	-	TRBJ1-5	TRBD1	TGTGCCAGCAGCCTAGGACAGGGCTATCAGCCCCAGCATTTT	CASSLGQGYQPQHF
TRBV10-3	-	TRBJ2-2	-	TGTGCCATCCGCCTGGGGGTGGCCACCGGGGAGCTGTTTTTT	CAIRLGVATGELFF
TRBV6-5	-	TRBJ1-5	TRBD1	TGTGCCAGCAGTTCCAGGGGGCGCAATCAGCCCCAGCATTTT	CASSSRGRNQPQHF
TRBV28	-	TRBJ2-7	TRBD1	TGTGCCAGCAGTTTCCTCAAAGACAGGGGAAGCTACGAGCAGTACTTC	CASSFLKDRGSYEQYF
TRBV5-1	-	TRBJ2-2	-	TGCGCCAGCCGCCTCCAAAGTGGCACCGGGGAGCTGTTTTTT	CASRLQSGTGELFF
TRBV20-1	few	TRBJ1-1	-	TGCAGTGTTTCCATGAACACTGAAGCTTTCTTT	CSVSMNTEAFF
TRBV2	-	TRBJ2-7	-	TGTGCCAGCAGCCCCTCCTACGAGCAGTACTTC	CASSPSYEQYF
TRBV4-3	-	TRBJ1-4	-	TGCGCCAGCAGCCAAGGAGTTCTAAGTAGGGTTAATGAAAAACTGTTTTTT	CASSQGVLSRVNEKLFF
TRBV5-1	-	TRBJ1-1	-	TGCGCCAGCAGCTCACTGTCGGGGGGAGGCACTGAAGCTTTCTTT	CASSSLSGGGTEAFF
TRBV9	few	TRBJ1-1	-	TGTGCCAGCAGCGTAAGGGACAACACTGAAGCTTTCTTT	CASSVRDNTEAFF
TRBV4-1	-	TRBJ1-2	TRBD1	TGCGCCAGCAGCCAAACGGGGTCAGGGGGCGGCTACACCTTC	CASSQTGSGGGYTF
TRBV5-1	-	TRBJ2-5	-	TGCGCCAGCAGCTTGGGTCCGGAGCAAGAGACCCAGTACTTC	CASSLGPEQETQYF
TRBV5-6	once	TRBJ1-5	TRBD1	TGTGCCAGCAGCTTGGGACAGGGGGTTAATCAGCCCCAGCATTTT	CASSLGQGVNQPQHF
TRBV27	few	TRBJ2-3	-	TGTGCCAGCAGTAAAAGCACAGATACGCAGTATTTT	CASSKSTDTQYF
TRBV6-1	few	TRBJ2-7	TRBD2	TGTGCCAGCAGATATAGCGGGAGGGACTACGAGCAGTACTTC	CASRYSGRDYEQYF
TRBV6-6	-	TRBJ2-5	-	TGTGCCAGCAGTCAGACTCAACTCCAAGAGACCCAGTACTTC	CASSQTQLQETQYF
TRBV7-6	-	TRBJ2-7	TRBD2	TGTGCCAGCAGCCTTTTAGCGGGAGGGCCGGAATCAGAGCAGTACTTC	CASSLLAGGPESEQYF
TRBV27	few	TRBJ2-7	-	TGTGCCAGCAGTCCCCGAAGCGAGTTCTACGAGCAGTACTTC	CASSPRSEFYEQYF
TRBV4-3	-	TRBJ2-3	TRBD2	TGCGCCAGCAGCCAAATAACCAGCGGGAGGGCTGGAGATACGCAGTATTTT	CASSQITSGRAGDTQYF
TRBV7-2	-	TRBJ2-7	TRBD1	TGTGCCAGCAGCCCTCAGGGGGCCACCGAGCAGTACTTC	CASSPQGATEQYF
TRBV10-3	-	TRBJ1-5	TRBD1	TGTGCCATCAGTCAAGACAGGGGAGGTTTACCCCAGCATTTT	CAISQDRGGLPQHF
TRBV19	few	TRBJ1-4	-	TGTGCCAGTAGTGACCAGGCAACTAATGAAAAACTGTTTTTT	CASSDQATNEKLFF
TRBV27	few	TRBJ2-1	-	TGTGCCAGCAGCCGGACAGTCTCCTACAATGAGCAGTTCTTC	CASSRTVSYNEQFF
TRBV6-5	-	TRBJ1-2	-	TGTGCCAGCAGTTACTTACCGGGAGAAAGGGGTTATGGCTACACCTTC	CASSYLPGERGYGYTF
TRBV16	-	TRBJ1-1	-	TGTGCCAGCAGCCAATCGTCAAGCACTGAAGCTTTCTTT	CASSQSSSTEAFF
TRBV4-2	once	TRBJ1-4	TRBD1	TGTGCCAGCAGCCTGACAGGGTCGAGGTCAGCAACTAATGAAAAACTGTTTTTT	CASSLTGSRSATNEKLFF
TRBV5-6	-	TRBJ1-5	-	TGTGCCAGCCGGGATAGCAATCAGCCCCAGCATTTT	CASRDSNQPQHF
TRBV7-8	once	TRBJ1-2	TRBD1	TGTGCCAGCAGCTTAGGTTGGGACAGCGGCTACACCTTC	CASSLGWDSGYTF
TRBV2	-	TRBJ2-7	TRBD2	TGTGCCAGCATTCCCCGCCTAGCGGGAGACAGGGAGCAGTACTTC	CASIPRLAGDREQYF
TRBV18	-	TRBJ2-7	-	TGTGCCAGCTCTACGGGGGTCGGCTGGGAGCAGTACTTC	CASSTGVGWEQYF
TRBV27	once	TRBJ2-7	-	TGTGCCAGCAGCTATGGGGCCGAGCAGTACTTC	CASSYGAEQYF
TRBV5-1	once	TRBJ2-3	TRBD1	TGCGCCAGCAGCTTCGGACAGGGGCCCCCAGATACGCAGTATTTT	CASSFGQGPPDTQYF
TRBV18	-	TRBJ1-3	TRBD1	TGTGCCAGCTCACCATCCGGGACAGCTGGAAACACCATATATTTT	CASSPSGTAGNTIYF
TRBV7-6	-	TRBJ2-5	-	TGTGCCAGCAGCGCTATCCAAGAGACCCAGTACTTC	CASSAIQETQYF
TRBV10-3	-	TRBJ1-2	TRBD1	TGTGCCATCAGCGGCCCGGGACAGGGGGCGCTTGGCTACACCTTC	CAISGPGQGALGYTF
TRBV7-9	-	TRBJ1-5	-	TGTGCCAGCAGCTTAGGGCAAGTAAATCAGCCCCAGCATTTT	CASSLGQVNQPQHF